This T cell receptor (beta chain) was identified in a study of shared clonotypes between healthy human individuals. Per germline, CDR1 SGHRS and CDR2 YFSETQ. This CDR3 region has 14 residues. V lost 3 bases, J lost 5 bases, and 5 bases stayed unmatched. On this clone: Its specificity is unknown.

The test was conducted at deep level. Only in-frame clones appear in the TCRdb table, and some are missing; sequencing was by immunoSEQ multiplex PCR. The table shows hundreds of thousands of clones, with approximately 73% occurring only once. Findings and caveats of the study: Donor clonotype sharing was expected to depend on sequencing depth. Some clonotypes were shared by all four sorted-subset donors, while others were not shared. The non-shared ones had lower generation probabilities than the shared ones.

This rearrangement joins TRBV5-1 to TRBJ2-3; the match to TRBD1 covers 8 bases. The source is a woman in her 30s in good health. Sequenced sample: memory CD4+ T cells sorted from blood. The sample's subset: CD45RA-negative fraction. In nucleotides, the CDR3 is TGCGCCAGCAGCTCCCCCGACAGGGGAGATACGCAGTATTTT. Translating it yields CASSSPDRGDTQYF.